One and the same sample provided the 11 T cell receptor beta chains below, sequenced in a study of CD8+ T cells in alopecia areata. The authors extracted RNA and reverse transcribed it into cDNA as the sequencing template. The protocol was immunoSEQ multiplex PCR, while the TCRdb copy is restricted to in-frame clones and leaves out a portion. The table has over 200,000 clones, 57% seen once. This specimen consisted of CD4+ T cells sorted from blood, obtained at week 0. The receptors shown here come from a human donor with alopecia areata.

The V gene is TRBV9, the J gene TRBJ2-1; 10 bases fit TRBD2. Germline-derived CDR1 and CDR2 are SGDLS and YYNGEE. Trimming removed 4 bases from V and 5 bases from J; junction bases left unmatched: 9. The CDR3 sequence is 16 residues long. In nucleotides, the CDR3 is TGTGCCAGCAGCCCTCATGGACTAGCGGTAGACAATGAGCAGTTCTTC. Translating it yields CASSPHGLAVDNEQFF.

This clone was found once. V is TRBV30 and J is TRBJ1-1; maybe TRBD1 (5 bases). Germline V gene lookup returns CDR1 GTSNPN and CDR2 SVGIG (reference sequence). Trimming took off 4 bases at V and 10 bases at J, with 10 bases between the two ends. This CDR3 is 10 amino acids long. CDR3 protein: CAWTRGGAFF. CDR3 nucleotides: TGTGCCTGGACAAGGGGAGGAGCTTTCTTT. Full variable domain (outside the CDR3, taken from reference TRBV30 and TRBJ1-1): SQTIHQWPATLVQPVGSPLSLECTVEGTSNPNLYWYRQAAGRGLQLLFYSVGIGQISSEVPQNLSASRPQDRQFILSSKKLLLSDSGFYLCAWTRGGAFFGQGTRLTVV.

This clone has just a few counts. V gene TRBV15 combines with J gene TRBJ2-4, with 8 nucleotides matching TRBD1. The CDR3 sequence is 18 residues long. The germline V gene has CDR1 LNHNV and CDR2 YYDKDF (reference sequence). J lost 1 base, V lost 3 bases, and 11 bases had no gene match. In nucleotides, the CDR3 is TGTGCCACCAGCAGCGGACACTCAGGGGGCGCCGCCAAAAACATTCAGTACTTC. Residues: CATSSGHSGGAAKNIQYF.

The gene calls are TRBV30 and TRBJ2-7; D call uncertain. Trimming took off 0 bases at V and 4 bases at J, with 7 bases between the two ends. The CDR3 sequence is 12 residues long. Germline V gene data show CDR1 as GTSNPN and CDR2 as SVGIG (reference sequence). CDR3 sequence reads: CAWSVVPYEQYF. The CDR3 DNA reads TGTGCCTGGAGTGTTGTACCGTACGAGCAGTACTTC.

DNA for the CDR3: TGTGCCTGGAGTCCCCTAGCGGGAGGGCCGATAGAGCAGTTCTTC. Amino acids: CAWSPLAGGPIEQFF. The chain combines TRBV30 with TRBJ2-1, with 12 bases lining up with TRBD2. The length of the CDR3 is 15 residues. V was clipped by 2 bases and J by 10 bases; unmatched bases: 9. CDR1 is GTSNPN and CDR2 is SVGIG in the germline V gene (reference sequence).

The chain couples TRBV30 to TRBJ2-7, with 7 bases aligning to TRBD1. The junction had 7 bases not matched to a gene; V was cut back by 2 bases and J by 0 bases. There are 15 residues in the CDR3. Germline-derived CDR1 and CDR2 are GTSNPN and SVGIG (reference sequence). This CDR3 is CAWSFRQGISYEQYF. DNA for the CDR3: TGTGCCTGGAGTTTTCGACAGGGCATCTCCTACGAGCAGTACTTC.

This chain connects TRBV30 to TRBJ2-3; D is uncertain. The V gene's germline CDR1 is GTSNPN and CDR2 SVGIG (reference sequence). Trimming stripped 2 bases from V and 6 bases from J, with 12 bases between. This CDR3 region has 13 residues. The CDR3 protein is CAWSLPPPDTQYF. CDR3 in DNA: TGTGCCTGGAGTCTACCCCCGCCGGATACGCAGTATTTT.

The chain couples TRBV4-1 to TRBJ2-6; no definite D call. CDR1 and CDR2 (germline): MGHRA, YSYEKL. This CDR3 spans 13 amino acids. With 4 bases removed from V and 4 bases from J, the gap between germline ends came to 5 bases. CDR3 residues: CASSLAGANVLTF. The CDR3, as DNA: TGCGCCAGCAGCCTGGCCGGGGCCAACGTCCTGACTTTC.

This clone was counted between two and nine times. The J gene is TRBJ2-1, the V gene TRBV11-2; 9 nucleotides align to TRBD2. The trim removed 5 bases at V and 3 bases at J, leaving 14 bases unmatched. Germline V gene data show CDR1 as SGHAT and CDR2 as FQNNGV. CDR3 length: 18 amino acids. CDR3 loop: CASSPGRWKAGGYNEQFF. As DNA, the CDR3 is TGTGCCAGCAGCCCCGGGAGATGGAAAGCGGGAGGCTACAATGAGCAGTTCTTC. Complete variable domain (other parts from reference TRBV11-2 and TRBJ2-1): EAGVAQSPRYKIIEKRQSVAFWCNPISGHATLYWYQQILGQGPKLLIQFQNNGVVDDSQLPKDRFSAERLKGVDSTLKIQPAKLEDSAVYLCASSPGRWKAGGYNEQFFGPGTRLTVL.

A remark on this clone: The sample has other DNA sequences that encode this CDR3 too. The J gene is TRBJ1-1, the V gene TRBV6-5; D is possibly TRBD1 (6 bases). The germline CDR1 and CDR2 sequences are MNHEY and SVGAGI. This CDR3 comprises 11 residues. Trimming shortened V by 6 bases and J by 8 bases, and 10 bases separated the two germline ends. CDR3 nucleotide sequence: TGTGCCAGCAGGCAGGGGCCAGAAGCTTTCTTT. This gives the protein CASRQGPEAFF.

The rearrangement links TRBV19 to TRBJ1-5, with 9 bases fitting TRBD1. In germline, CDR1 is LNHDA, CDR2 SQIVND (reference sequence). Trimming took 9 bases from V and 9 from J; bases not matched to a gene: 12. The CDR3 length is 14 residues. The CDR3 DNA sequence: TGTGCCAGCTCGGACAGGGGCCCACTAGCGCCCCAGCATTTT. Translated, it gives CASSDRGPLAPQHF.